Following are 3 T cell receptor beta chains from one sample sequenced in a study of memory CD4+ T cells and cytomegalovirus serostatus. TCRdb keeps only in-frame clones here, not all; method: immunoSEQ multiplex PCR. The sample lists around 32,000 clones; under 80% were seen once. Single viable CD3+CD4+CD8-CD45RO+ cells were sorted as the memory CD4+ T cells. What was sequenced was memory CD4+ T cells from blood. The receptors here all came from an adult in good health and CMV-seronegative. Some clones in this sample may be carry-over from other donors' samples.

This clone was seen a handful of times. The chain carries TRBV5-6 and TRBJ2-2; 8 bases line up with TRBD1. Germline V lookup: CDR1 SGHDT, CDR2 YYEEEE. This CDR3 region has 15 residues. Germline trimming cut 4 bases from V and 7 bases from J; bases unmatched to any gene: 9. The CDR3 DNA sequence: TGTGCCAGCAGCGAAGACAGGGGCTGGGACGGGGAGCTGTTTTTT. This encodes CASSEDRGWDGELFF.

The chain joins TRBV5-1 to TRBJ1-2; no definite D call. Trimming cost V 0 bases and J 4 bases, with 13 bases left between them. The CDR3 covers 15 residues. The germline CDR1 and CDR2 sequences are SGHRS and YFSETQ. In DNA form, the CDR3 reads TGCGCCAGCAGCTTGGGGGCAAGCGACTTCTATGGCTACACCTTC. Its protein product is CASSLGASDFYGYTF.

V usage is TRBV7-9 and J usage is TRBJ2-7; possible D gene TRBD2, 5 bases. The CDR3 totals 14 residues. Germline V gene sequence: CDR1 SEHNR, CDR2 FQNEAQ (reference sequence). Trimming removed 5 bases at V and 5 bases at J, with 16 bases between. CDR3 nucleotides: TGTGCCAGCAGCCCCCCGGGGTCAGGCCACGAGCAGTACTTC. This translates into CASSPPGSGHEQYF.